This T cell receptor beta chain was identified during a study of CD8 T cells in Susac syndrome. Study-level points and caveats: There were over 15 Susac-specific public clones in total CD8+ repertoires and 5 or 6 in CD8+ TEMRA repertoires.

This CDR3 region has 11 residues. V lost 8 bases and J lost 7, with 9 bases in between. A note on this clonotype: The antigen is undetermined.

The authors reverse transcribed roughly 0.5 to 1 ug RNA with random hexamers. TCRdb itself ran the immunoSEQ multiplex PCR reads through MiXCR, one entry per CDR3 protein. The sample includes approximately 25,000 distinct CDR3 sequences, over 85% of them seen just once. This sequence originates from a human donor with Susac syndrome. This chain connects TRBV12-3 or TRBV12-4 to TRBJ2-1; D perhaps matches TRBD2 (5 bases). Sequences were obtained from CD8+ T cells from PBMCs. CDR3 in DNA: TGTGCCAGCGGCCCGGGGAATGAGCAGTTCTTC. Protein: CASGPGNEQFF.